One and the same sample provided the 4 T cell receptor beta chains below, sequenced in a study of human T cells and chemical hapten exposure. TCRdb independently ran MiXCR on the RACE reads; one entry per CDR3 protein. The sample has roughly 92,000 distinct CDR3 sequences; more than 9.5% are singletons. Time point reported: patch test 2, 6 weeks after DPC sensitization. The treatment is: therapeutic diphenylcyclopropenone sensitization with weekly scalp DPC. The sample here was whole blood, taken in connection with sensitization to the hapten diphenylcyclopropenone (DPC). These receptors came from a woman in her thirties or forties with alopecia areata. Some clones in this sample may be carry-over from other donors' samples.

This clonotype has just a few counts. V and J are TRBV5-6 and TRBJ2-4; D possibly corresponds to TRBD1 (6 bases). The CDR3 is 14 amino acids. Germline V gene data show CDR1 as SGHDT and CDR2 as YYEEEE. Deletions cut 5 bases from V and 7 bases from J, with 16 bases between. CDR3 coding DNA: TGTGCCAGCAGTTTCTCCGGGACAAAGAACATTCAGTACTTC. This translates into CASSFSGTKNIQYF.

V is TRBV3-1 and J is TRBJ1-2; D is perhaps TRBD1 (6 bases). This CDR3 region has 13 residues. The ends were cut back, 4 bases at V and 12 bases at J, with 18 bases in the middle. From germline, CDR1 is LGHDT and CDR2 YNNKEL (reference sequence). CDR3 protein: CASSPAPQGINTF. As DNA, the CDR3 is TGTGCCAGCAGCCCCGCCCCTCAGGGGATAAACACCTTC. The variable domain in full, with the rest retrieved from reference TRBV3-1 and TRBJ1-2, is DTAVSQTPKYLVTQMGNDKSIKCEQNLGHDTMYWYKQDSKKFLKIMFSYNNKELIINETVPNRFSPKSPDKAHLNLHINSLELGDSAVYFCASSPAPQGINTFGSGTRLTVV.

Worth noting for this clonotype: This may come from a read error, since a much larger clone is one base off. The rearrangement joins TRBV29-1 to TRBJ2-2; 8 bases are a match to TRBD1. The CDR3 length is 15 residues. CDR1 is SQVTM, CDR2 ANQGSEA, per germline. CDR3 amino acids: CSVAPRDRNTVELFF. The DNA for the CDR3 is TGCAGCGTCGCCCCTCGGGACAGGAACACCGTGGAGCTGTTTTTT.

The chain uses TRBV5-1 and TRBJ2-1, with TRBD2 as a possible D gene (6 bases). The V gene lost 2 bases and the J gene lost 5 bases, with 11 bases spanning the gap. Germline values: CDR1 SGHRS, CDR2 YFSETQ. The CDR3 runs to 14 residues. The CDR3 reads CASSLYRRDNEQFF. CDR3 DNA sequence: TGCGCCAGCAGCTTATACCGGAGGGACAATGAGCAGTTCTTC. Complete variable domain (other parts from reference TRBV5-1 and TRBJ2-1): KAGVTQTPRYLIKTRGQQVTLSCSPISGHRSVSWYQQTPGQGLQFLFEYFSETQRNKGNFPGRFSGRQFSNSRSEMNVSTLELGDSALYLCASSLYRRDNEQFFGPGTRLTVL.